Here is one T cell receptor beta chain with its context. The data belong to a study of T cell responses to AZD1222 COVID-19 vaccine. Data came from immunoSEQ multiplex PCR; TCRdb stores just in-frame clones and leaves some out. The table includes 180,000 or so clones, 94% detected once. This CDR3 has 14 amino acids. Trimming took off 0 bases at V and 0 bases at J, with 2 bases between the two ends. CDR1 is SGHAT and CDR2 is FQNNGV in the germline V gene. The sample consisted of peripheral blood, taken on day 0 of AZD1222 vaccination. The TCR sequence derives from an adult in good health. The J gene is TRBJ1-4, the V gene TRBV11-2, with no clear D. The CDR3 DNA is TGTGCCAGCAGCTTAGAAGCAACTAATGAAAAACTGTTTTTT. It is translated as CASSLEATNEKLFF.